These 24 T cell receptor beta chains originate from one sample sequenced in a study of beta chain features in type 1 diabetes. Findings of the study overall: Type 1 diabetes patients showed a moderate but significant shortening of TCRB CDR3s in all four CD4+ subsets.

Expressed TCRB transcripts got sequenced, as all isolated RNA was reverse transcribed. Data came from immunoSEQ multiplex PCR; TCRdb stores just in-frame clones and leaves some out. Of over 200,000 clones in the sample, roughly a tenth are singletons; the top ten hold over 0.015%. For these receptors, no antigen is known. Sequenced material: naive CD4+ T cells from blood. The source is a man aged 25-45 years with type 1 diabetes.

This clone has just a few counts. The genes are TRBV7-8 and TRBJ2-2; D is uncertain. CDR1 and CDR2 (germline): SGHVS, FQNEAQ. Trimming removed 4 bases from V and 0 bases from J, with 6 bases in between. The CDR3 loop spans 14 amino acids. The CDR3 here is CASSSTTNTGELFF. The CDR3 bases are TGTGCCAGCAGCTCGACAACGAACACCGGGGAGCTGTTTTTT.

The genes are TRBV9 and TRBJ2-3, with a weak D call TRBD2 (5 bases). Trimming left V 4 bases short and J 3 bases short, with 15 bases between. The CDR3 contains 15 residues. Germline assignment: CDR1 SGDLS and CDR2 YYNGEE. The CDR3 coding sequence is TGTGCCAGCAGCCCCCGGGGAAGAAGTACAGATACGCAGTATTTT. This sequence encodes CASSPRGRSTDTQYF.

This chain uses TRBV9 with TRBJ2-3; TRBD2 matches at 9 bases. J gave up 7 bases and V 0 bases, and 6 bases lay outside the gene matches. CDR1 is SGDLS and CDR2 is YYNGEE in the germline V gene. CDR3 length: 15 amino acids. The chain's CDR3 is CASSVGVAGAHTQYF. The CDR3 nucleotides are TGTGCCAGCAGCGTAGGGGTAGCGGGGGCCCATACGCAGTATTTT. The full variable domain, its missing parts supplied by reference TRBV9 and TRBJ2-3, is DSGVTQTPKHLITATGQRVTLRCSPRSGDLSVYWYQQSLDQGLQFLIQYYNGEERAKGNILERFSAQQFPDLHSELNLSSLELGDSALYFCASSVGVAGAHTQYFGPGTRLTVL.

V usage is TRBV7-9 and J usage is TRBJ1-6, with a possible D match to TRBD1 (6 bases). Germline V gene lookup returns CDR1 SEHNR and CDR2 FQNEAQ (reference sequence). The CDR3 has 16 amino acids. Trimming cost V 4 bases and J 0 bases, with 10 bases left between them. CDR3 nucleotide sequence: TGTGCCAGCAGCTCGACAGGTAGCTCCTATAATTCACCCCTCCACTTT. Protein: CASSSTGSSYNSPLHF.

The table lists this clone with a few counts. The chain has TRBV21-1 and TRBJ2-3; the D call in the table, TRBD1, was not verified against the DNA. TRBV21-1 is a listed pseudogene. This CDR3 is built from 15 residues. The CDR3, as DNA: TGTGCCAGCAGCATGGGGCCGGTCTTCGAAGATACGCAGTATTTT. It codes for CASSMGPVFEDTQYF.

A few counts support this clone. The chain's CDR3 is CASSSGAVCTF. CDR3 coding DNA: TGTGCCAGCAGCTCAGGGGCGGTGTGCACCTTC. The chain employs TRBV7-9 and TRBJ1-2, with D maybe TRBD1 (6 bases). The CDR3 runs to 11 residues. V was cut by 4 bases and J by 13 bases, with 13 bases left in between. CDR1 SEHNR and CDR2 FQNEAQ come from the germline V gene (reference sequence).

This clone appeared a few times. The gene calls are TRBV7-2 and TRBJ1-6, with unresolved D. Trimming took off 4 bases at V and 8 bases at J, with 9 bases between the two ends. This CDR3 contains 13 residues. CDR1 SGHTA and CDR2 FQGNSA come from the germline V gene. CDR3 DNA sequence: TGTGCCAGCAGCTCAGATTCATATTCACCCCTCCACTTT. Amino acid sequence: CASSSDSYSPLHF.

This clone appeared a few times. The chain recombines TRBV28 with TRBJ2-3; TRBD1 might be the D (6 bases). From germline, CDR1 is MDHEN and CDR2 SYDVKM. The CDR3 is made up of 13 amino acids. Trimming pared 8 bases from V and 5 bases from J, leaving 14 bases between. This CDR3 reads CASQRGTGDTQYF. The DNA of the CDR3 is TGTGCCAGCCAAAGGGGGACGGGAGATACGCAGTATTTT.

This rearrangement joins TRBV25-1 to TRBJ2-5, with D maybe TRBD2 (6 bases). The CDR3 sequence is 13 residues long. CDR1 and CDR2 (germline): MGHDK, SYGVNS. Trimming removed 4 bases at V and 4 bases at J, with 10 bases between. The DNA of the CDR3 is TGTGCCAGCAGTGTGTCCGGGGGAGAGACCCAGTACTTC. This gives the protein CASSVSGGETQYF.

This clone came up a few times. The genes are TRBV2 and TRBJ2-5; 9 bases agree with TRBD1. The V gene end was trimmed by 11 bases and the J gene end by 0 bases; junction bases not matched to a gene: 4. The length of the CDR3 is 13 residues. Germline CDR1 reads SNHLY; CDR2 reads FYNNEI. CDR3: CAGRDRDQETQYF. CDR3 DNA sequence: TGTGCCGGCCGGGACAGGGACCAAGAGACCCAGTACTTC.

V and J are TRBV11-2 and TRBJ2-3, with TRBD1 matching over 8 bases. Looked up from germline, CDR1 is SGHAT and CDR2 is FQNNGV. The CDR3 sequence is 18 residues long. Trimming took 6 bases from V and 6 from J; bases not matched to a gene: 20. CDR3: CASRTEGWQGARLDTQYF. The CDR3 nucleotides read TGTGCCAGCAGAACAGAGGGTTGGCAGGGGGCGCGTCTCGATACGCAGTATTTT.

This clone has only a few counts. The gene calls are TRBV6-5 and TRBJ2-7; TRBD2 is a possible D gene (5 bases). The CDR3 length is 14 residues. Trimming took off 0 bases at V and 3 bases at J, with 9 bases between the two ends. In germline, CDR1 is MNHEY, CDR2 SVGAGI. CDR3 DNA sequence: TGTGCCAGCAGTTACTCCGGACTCTTCTACGAGCAGTACTTC. This sequence encodes CASSYSGLFYEQYF.

In this sample, this clone turned up a few times. This chain links TRBV6-6 with TRBJ1-1; D may be TRBD1 (6 bases). The CDR3 covers 14 residues. Per germline, CDR1 MNHNY and CDR2 SVGAGI (reference sequence). Between the trimmed V and J ends, which lost 5 bases and 0 bases, there was a span of 10 bases. The CDR3 nucleotides read TGTGCCAGCAGTCCTACAGGGCTGAACACTGAAGCTTTCTTT. It specifies CASSPTGLNTEAFF.

This clone has only a few counts. The chain carries TRBV25-1 and TRBJ1-4; the D is unclear. This CDR3 is built from 13 residues. Germline V gene data show CDR1 as MGHDK and CDR2 as SYGVNS. V was cut by 4 bases and J by 6 bases, with 9 bases left in between. The CDR3 sequence: CASSGLRDEKLFF. The CDR3 nucleotides are TGTGCCAGCAGTGGGCTCCGGGATGAAAAACTGTTTTTT.

CDR3 nucleotide sequence: TGTGCCAGCAGCTTCCCGGGGGAGCAAGAGACCCAGTACTTC. This codes for CASSFPGEQETQYF. The V and J genes are TRBV7-8 and TRBJ2-5; tentative D call: TRBD2 (6 bases). The CDR3 extends over 14 amino acids. Germline CDR1 is SGHVS and CDR2 is FQNEAQ. V was pared by 3 bases and J by 2 bases, with 10 bases between.

The chain combines TRBV7-9 with TRBJ1-1, with D hard to call. Germline assignment: CDR1 SEHNR and CDR2 FQNEAQ (reference sequence). This CDR3 has 13 residues. V was shortened by 1 base and J by 0 bases, with 3 bases between the two germline ends. The chain's CDR3 is CASSLVMNTEAFF. In DNA form, the CDR3 reads TGTGCCAGCAGCTTAGTCATGAACACTGAAGCTTTCTTT.

V and J are TRBV7-2 and TRBJ2-7; D might be TRBD2 (6 bases). With 0 bases removed from V and 5 bases from J, the gap between germline ends came to 8 bases. Germline V gene data show CDR1 as SGHTA and CDR2 as FQGNSA. The CDR3 has 13 amino acids. The DNA for the CDR3 is TGTGCCAGCAGCTTAGCGCGGGACCACGAGCAGTACTTC. Its translation is CASSLARDHEQYF.

This clone was recorded a few times. V usage is TRBV7-9 and J usage is TRBJ1-1; D gene uncertain. The germline V gene encodes CDR1 SEHNR and CDR2 FQNEAQ (reference sequence). The length of the CDR3 is 14 residues. V lost 2 bases to trimming and J lost 3 bases, with 10 bases between them. In DNA, the CDR3 is TGTGCCAGCAGCTTATCGGGTACCCACACTGAAGCTTTCTTT. It encodes CASSLSGTHTEAFF.

The chain recombines TRBV28 with TRBJ2-6; no clear D. V was shortened by 6 bases and J by 4 bases, with 10 bases between the two germline ends. CDR1 is MDHEN, CDR2 SYDVKM, per germline. The CDR3 extends over 14 amino acids. The CDR3 loop is CASRLQTGANVLTF. CDR3 DNA sequence: TGTGCCAGCAGACTTCAGACAGGGGCCAACGTCCTGACTTTC.

This chain connects TRBV6-5 to TRBJ1-2; D call uncertain. With 4 bases removed from V and 4 bases from J, the gap between germline ends came to 16 bases. The CDR3 spans 15 residues. The germline V gene has CDR1 MNHEY and CDR2 SVGAGI. The CDR3 spells CASSSLGGIFYGYTF. Written as DNA, the CDR3 is TGTGCCAGCAGTTCGCTCGGAGGAATCTTCTATGGCTACACCTTC.

This chain connects TRBV7-2 to TRBJ1-1; weak D call: TRBD1 (6 bases). Trimming shortened V by 2 bases and J by 4 bases, and 11 bases separated the two germline ends. In germline, CDR1 is SGHTA, CDR2 FQGNSA. The CDR3 sequence is 14 residues long. The CDR3 DNA sequence: TGTGCCAGCAGCTTATCCCCACAGGGCACTGAAGCTTTCTTT. Its protein is CASSLSPQGTEAFF.

The chain is built from TRBV6-5 and TRBJ2-1, with 7 nucleotides matching TRBD1. The trim removed 7 bases at V and 7 bases at J, leaving 7 bases unmatched. Germline CDR1 is MNHEY and CDR2 is SVGAGI. The CDR3 sequence is 13 residues long. Here the CDR3 reads CASTDRVWNEQFF. In DNA, the CDR3 is TGTGCCAGCACCGACAGGGTTTGGAATGAGCAGTTCTTC.

In this sample, this clone turned up a few times. The chain carries TRBV29-1 and TRBJ1-1; unclear D gene. This CDR3 region has 13 residues. Germline values: CDR1 SQVTM, CDR2 ANQGSEA. Trimming took 4 bases from V and 3 from J, leaving 12 bases between them. The CDR3 sequence is CSVGDTRYTEAFF. In DNA, the CDR3 is TGCAGCGTTGGCGATACTCGGTACACTGAAGCTTTCTTT.

This chain links TRBV5-4 with TRBJ2-7; D is possibly TRBD1 (5 bases). The germline gives CDR1 SGHNT, CDR2 YYREEE (reference sequence). This CDR3 is built from 13 residues. V was trimmed by 4 bases and J by 5 bases, leaving 13 bases between them. The CDR3 sequence: CASSPGSDDEQYF. The DNA of the CDR3 is TGTGCCAGCAGCCCAGGGTCGGATGACGAGCAGTACTTC.